This T cell receptor (beta chain) derives from a study of OX40 agonist ivuxolimab in advanced cancers. Across the study: Ivuxolimab, an antibody that agonizes OX40 (CD134), was administered to the patients. A male proportion of more than 75% was recorded, with mean age approximately 57 years and range 23 to 79.

General study results and limits: A proportion of nonresponders additionally exhibited low normalized T-cell clonal expansion.

Produced via immunoSEQ multiplex PCR; TCRdb's table is partial and in-frame only. Of around 75,000 clones listed, around 89% are singletons. The length of the CDR3 is 14 residues. Per germline, CDR1 LNHDA and CDR2 SQIVND (reference sequence). Trimming pared 7 bases from V and 1 base from J, leaving 11 bases between. Worth noting for this clone: The antigen remains undetermined.

The TCR was taken from an adult with an advanced solid tumor such as melanoma, head and neck, liver or kidney cancer. The sequences come from CD4+ or CD8+ T cells sorted from blood, collected in a trial of the OX40 agonist ivuxolimab. The chain combines TRBV19 with TRBJ1-5, with D perhaps TRBD1 (6 bases). This CDR3 reads CASKSGQSNQPQHF. The CDR3 coding sequence is TGTGCCAGTAAATCCGGACAGAGCAATCAGCCCCAGCATTTT.